The 22 T cell receptor beta chains below all came from one sample that was sequenced in a study of response to subunit inactivated influenza vaccine. TCRdb analysed the RT-PCR reads with MiXCR anew, one entry per CDR3 protein. The table has approximately 730,000 distinct CDR3 sequences, approximately 14% seen once. Here the sequenced sample was PBMCs from blood, taken approximately 15 days before vaccination. These receptors were collected from a man aged 45-60 years who received an inactivated influenza vaccine.

The rearrangement uses TRBV12-3 or TRBV12-4 and TRBJ1-1; D gene ambiguous. This CDR3 has 15 residues. V gave up 3 bases and J gave up 5 bases, with 16 bases separating them. The chain's CDR3 is CASSFPQLGTTEAFF. The CDR3 DNA follows: TGTGCCAGCAGTTTCCCTCAGTTGGGAACAACTGAAGCTTTCTTT.

This clonotype was picked up a small number of times. The chain carries TRBV14 and TRBJ1-1; no firm D call. With 0 bases removed from V and 2 bases from J, the gap between germline ends came to 13 bases. The V gene's germline CDR1 is SGHDN and CDR2 FVKESK. The length of the CDR3 is 16 residues. The CDR3 sequence is CASSQDLWGSNTEAFF. In DNA, the CDR3 is TGTGCCAGCAGCCAAGATCTTTGGGGATCTAACACTGAAGCTTTCTTT.

DNA of the CDR3: TGTGCCAGCAGCTTTACTAGCGGGAGCTCAGATACGCAGTATTTT. Translating it yields CASSFTSGSSDTQYF. This rearrangement joins TRBV7-2 to TRBJ2-3, with 11 positions matching TRBD2. From germline, CDR1 is SGHTA and CDR2 FQGNSA. CDR3 size: 15 residues. Germline trimming cut 3 bases from V and 4 bases from J; bases unmatched to any gene: 3.

The rearrangement joins TRBV7-8 to TRBJ2-7, with D perhaps matching TRBD1 (6 bases). The CDR3 is 13 residues long. Deletions cut 5 bases from V and 5 bases from J, with 13 bases between. Germline lookup yields CDR1 SGHVS and CDR2 FQNEAQ. CDR3 bases: TGTGCCAGCAGCCTTAACAGGGATGACGAGCAGTACTTC. Its protein product is CASSLNRDDEQYF.

This clonotype occurred a few times. This rearrangement joins TRBV19 to TRBJ2-7; 7 bases match TRBD1. CDR3 length: 14 amino acids. After removal of 3 bases from V and 3 bases from J, the junction contained 5 bases not matched to a gene. Looked up from germline, CDR1 is LNHDA and CDR2 is SQIVND (reference sequence). The CDR3 bases are TGTGCCAGTAGTATTTTTCCAGGGGGCTACGAGCAGTACTTC. Translation: CASSIFPGGYEQYF.

This clonotype was seen a few times. The chain combines TRBV27 with TRBJ2-3, with 13 bases identical to TRBD2. Trimming removed 4 bases from V and 6 bases from J; junction bases left unmatched: 7. Looked up from germline, CDR1 is MNHEY and CDR2 is SMNVEV (reference sequence). This CDR3 region has 16 residues. As DNA, the CDR3 is TGTGCCAGCAGTTCCGGGACTAGCGGGACCGCCGATACGCAGTATTTT. Amino acid sequence: CASSSGTSGTADTQYF.

The chain combines TRBV6-2 or TRBV6-3 with TRBJ2-2; D not resolved. V lost 2 bases and J 1 base, leaving 5 bases between the germline ends. Germline assignment: CDR1 MNHEY and CDR2 SVGEGT. This CDR3 is 14 amino acids long. In DNA, the CDR3 is TGTGCCAGCAGTTACAATCAGAACACCGGGGAGCTGTTTTTT. Its translation is CASSYNQNTGELFF.

The chain employs TRBV28 and TRBJ2-6; D perhaps matches TRBD1 (6 bases). The CDR3 has 18 residues. V dropped 2 bases and J dropped 1 base, with 15 bases sitting between them. From germline, CDR1 is MDHEN and CDR2 SYDVKM. CDR3 DNA sequence: TGTGCCAGCAGTTTAGGGGCAGGGGAACATTCTGGGGCCAACGTCCTGACTTTC. Protein: CASSLGAGEHSGANVLTF. The full variable domain, rest sourced from reference TRBV28 and TRBJ2-6, is DVKVTQSSRYLVKRTGEKVFLECVQDMDHENMFWYRQDPGLGLRLIYFSYDVKMKEKGDIPEGYSVSREKKERFSLILESASTNQTSMYLCASSLGAGEHSGANVLTFGAGSRLTVL.

V gene TRBV11-3 combines with J gene TRBJ2-3; TRBD2 matches 12 bases. Germline lookup yields CDR1 SGHNT and CDR2 YENEEA. The CDR3 runs 16 residues. V lost 5 bases, J lost 2 bases, and 5 bases stayed unmatched. Here the CDR3 reads CASSTGTSGYTDTQYF. The CDR3 DNA reads TGTGCCAGCAGCACCGGGACTAGCGGGTACACAGATACGCAGTATTTT.

The gene calls are TRBV7-9 and TRBJ1-2, with D possibly matching TRBD1 (5 bases). This CDR3 comprises 15 residues. V was trimmed by 1 base and J by 6 bases, leaving 15 bases between them. The germline gives CDR1 SEHNR, CDR2 FQNEAQ (reference sequence). The CDR3 DNA reads TGTGCCAGCAGCTTAGAGGCAGGGTATAGCAATGGCTACACCTTC. Translated, it gives CASSLEAGYSNGYTF.

This sequence joins TRBV11-3 and TRBJ2-3; D is uncertain. The CDR3 is 12 residues long. In germline, CDR1 is SGHNT, CDR2 YENEEA. Between the trimmed V and J ends, which lost 11 bases and 0 bases, there was a span of 9 bases. CDR3 DNA: TGTGCCGATACCCAGAGCACAGATACGCAGTATTTT. It yields the protein CADTQSTDTQYF.

In its sample, this clonotype was seen a few times. The rearrangement joins TRBV4-1 to TRBJ1-6; 11 bases match TRBD1. CDR1 is MGHRA, CDR2 YSYEKL, per germline. The CDR3 totals 20 residues. V lost 0 bases, J lost 1 base, and 8 bases stayed unmatched. The CDR3: CASSQEQVGQGASYNSPLHF. The CDR3 DNA is TGCGCCAGCAGCCAAGAACAAGTTGGACAGGGGGCTTCCTATAATTCACCCCTCCACTTT.

This clonotype has more than one count but fewer than ten. The V call is TRBV6-5, the J call TRBJ1-2, with unresolved D. From germline, CDR1 is MNHEY and CDR2 SVGAGI. The CDR3 has 15 residues. Trimming removed 2 bases from V and 5 bases from J, with 15 bases in between. This chain's CDR3 is CASSYTFGSLYGYTF. For the CDR3, the DNA is TGTGCCAGCAGTTACACGTTCGGCTCTCTGTATGGCTACACCTTC.

The table lists this clonotype with a few counts. This rearrangement joins TRBV24-1 to TRBJ2-3; TRBD1 matches at 9 bases. CDR3 length equals 15 residues. The germline V gene has CDR1 KGHDR and CDR2 SFDVKD. V gave up 4 bases and J gave up 5 bases; unmatched junction bases: 6. The CDR3 DNA follows: TGTGCCACCAGTGACCACAGGGGGCTGGGAGATACGCAGTATTTT. Translation gives CATSDHRGLGDTQYF.

The J gene is TRBJ2-2, the V gene TRBV4-3; tentative D call: TRBD1 (6 bases). This CDR3 is 18 amino acids long. Trimming stripped 0 bases from V and 1 base from J, with 15 bases between. Germline lookup yields CDR1 LGHNA and CDR2 YSLEER. For the CDR3, the DNA is TGCGCCAGCAGCCAAGAGACGCCGACAGGCTTGAACACCGGGGAGCTGTTTTTT. It specifies CASSQETPTGLNTGELFF.

In this sample, this clonotype turned up a few times. The rearrangement uses TRBV29-1 and TRBJ1-2; weak D call: TRBD1 (6 bases). CDR1 SQVTM and CDR2 ANQGSEA come from the germline V gene. V lost 6 bases and J lost 1, with 15 bases in between. CDR3 length: 14 amino acids. The CDR3 here is CSVEATGRNYGYTF. The CDR3 DNA reads TGCAGCGTGGAGGCGACAGGACGTAACTATGGCTACACCTTC.

The table lists this clonotype with many counts. The chain is built from TRBV29-1 and TRBJ1-1; D is perhaps TRBD1 (6 bases). Germline values: CDR1 SQVTM, CDR2 ANQGSEA. Trimming pared 4 bases from V and 1 base from J, leaving 13 bases between. The CDR3 length is 14 residues. The CDR3 here is CSVVIARGNTEAFF. CDR3 bases: TGCAGCGTTGTTATCGCCAGGGGGAACACTGAAGCTTTCTTT.

This clonotype was recorded a few times. The V gene is TRBV4-1, the J gene TRBJ2-7; no clear D. The V gene's germline CDR1 is MGHRA and CDR2 YSYEKL. The V end was cut by 0 bases, the J end by 5 bases, with 8 bases between. The CDR3 consists of 13 residues. CDR3 residues: CASSQESVHEQYF. Here the CDR3 DNA reads TGCGCCAGCAGCCAAGAATCGGTCCACGAGCAGTACTTC.

V usage is TRBV24-1 and J usage is TRBJ2-3; D may be TRBD2 (7 bases). V shed 3 bases and J shed 3 bases, with 18 bases lying between them. The CDR3 consists of 17 residues. The V gene's germline CDR1 is KGHDR and CDR2 SFDVKD. CDR3: CATSDPAARGGTDTQYF. The CDR3 nucleotides are TGTGCCACCAGTGATCCCGCGGCCAGGGGAGGGACAGATACGCAGTATTTT.

The chain couples TRBV11-2 to TRBJ2-7; 7 bases match TRBD2. CDR1 and CDR2 from the germline V gene are SGHAT and FQNNGV. J gave up 6 bases and V 5 bases, and 13 bases lay outside the gene matches. The CDR3 loop spans 15 amino acids. This chain's CDR3 is CASSPLGAGTGEQYF. CDR3 DNA: TGTGCCAGCAGCCCCCTGGGAGCGGGAACGGGCGAGCAGTACTTC. Supplemented by reference TRBV11-2 and TRBJ2-7, the full variable domain reads EAGVAQSPRYKIIEKRQSVAFWCNPISGHATLYWYQQILGQGPKLLIQFQNNGVVDDSQLPKDRFSAERLKGVDSTLKIQPAKLEDSAVYLCASSPLGAGTGEQYFGPGTRLTVT.

This clonotype occurred a few times. This rearrangement joins TRBV10-3 to TRBJ2-1, with D possibly TRBD2 on 5 matching bases. The CDR3 consists of 15 residues. V lost 0 bases and J lost 6, with 12 bases in between. The germline CDR1 and CDR2 sequences are ENHRY and SYGVKD. CDR3 region: CAISESTIGSNEQFF. Written as DNA, the CDR3 is TGTGCCATCAGTGAGTCGACTATTGGCAGCAATGAGCAGTTCTTC.

This clonotype has just a few counts. This chain connects TRBV5-1 to TRBJ2-3; 7 nucleotides align to TRBD2. From germline, CDR1 is SGHRS and CDR2 YFSETQ. The CDR3 is 17 residues long. V lost 0 bases, J lost 3 bases, and 10 bases stayed unmatched. The DNA of the CDR3 is TGCGCCAGCAGCTTGGAGCCGGGACTAAGTGGAACAGATACGCAGTATTTT. It translates to CASSLEPGLSGTDTQYF.